A selection of T cell receptor beta chains follows, all from one sample in a study of T cells in Graves' hyperthyroidism and ophthalmopathy. TCRdb used MiXCR to reprocess the multiplex PCR reads, holding one entry per CDR3 protein. The data contain about 590,000 distinct CDR3 sequences, 15% to 19% of them singletons. The sequencing sample was made of blood. Receptors were obtained from a woman aged 30 to 39 with Graves' hyperthyroidism. The conserved cysteine and the conserved F or W are not part of the CDR3 here. The order of the fields is CDR3 length, clone size, J gene, V gene, CDR3 protein. Clone size is given for some rows only: seen once, a few or many times, or a class if the clone is expanded.

cdr3_length: 13
clone_size: many
j_call: TRBJ2-7
v_call: TRBV7-2
cdr3_aa: ASSLALAGVNEQY

cdr3_length: 11
clone_size: -
j_call: TRBJ1-2
v_call: TRBV5-1
cdr3_aa: AGSSGTGYGYT

cdr3_length: 13
clone_size: -
j_call: TRBJ1-5
v_call: TRBV9
cdr3_aa: ASSVAGDSNQPQH

cdr3_length: 11
clone_size: many
j_call: TRBJ1-1
v_call: TRBV30
cdr3_aa: AWSVRGDAEAF

cdr3_length: 11
clone_size: few
j_call: TRBJ1-3
v_call: TRBV30
cdr3_aa: AWSVGVGNTIY

cdr3_length: 12
clone_size: many
j_call: TRBJ2-3
v_call: TRBV6-1
cdr3_aa: ASRSDSNTDTQY

cdr3_length: 15
clone_size: -
j_call: TRBJ2-1
v_call: TRBV7-6
cdr3_aa: ASSLGVSGGPMDEQF

cdr3_length: 14
clone_size: many
j_call: TRBJ1-5
v_call: TRBV28
cdr3_aa: ASTTNRRGGNQPQH

cdr3_length: 17
clone_size: few
j_call: TRBJ1-3
v_call: TRBV4-3
cdr3_aa: ASSRLTVGASTSGNTIY

cdr3_length: 12
clone_size: many
j_call: TRBJ2-7
v_call: TRBV20-1
cdr3_aa: SAPSGLFSYEQY

cdr3_length: 12
clone_size: many
j_call: TRBJ1-2
v_call: TRBV3-1
cdr3_aa: ASSQALQAEGYT

cdr3_length: 13
clone_size: many
j_call: TRBJ1-5
v_call: TRBV6-1
cdr3_aa: ASVEQGISNQPQH

cdr3_length: 13
clone_size: many
j_call: TRBJ2-5
v_call: TRBV27
cdr3_aa: ASSFGLAGQETQY

cdr3_length: 16
clone_size: -
j_call: TRBJ2-3
v_call: TRBV24-1
cdr3_aa: ATSDFPSGAENTDTQY

cdr3_length: 12
clone_size: -
j_call: TRBJ2-4
v_call: TRBV5-4
cdr3_aa: ATTPRTGGNIQY

cdr3_length: 10
clone_size: many
j_call: TRBJ2-3
v_call: TRBV7-9
cdr3_aa: ASGREFDTQY

cdr3_length: 12
clone_size: many
j_call: TRBJ1-2
v_call: TRBV7-2
cdr3_aa: ASSFDRGQEGYT

cdr3_length: 13
clone_size: many
j_call: TRBJ2-7
v_call: TRBV6-5
cdr3_aa: ASSYWTSESYEQY

cdr3_length: 13
clone_size: few
j_call: TRBJ2-7
v_call: TRBV4-2
cdr3_aa: ASSPDGQNTYEQY

cdr3_length: 12
clone_size: -
j_call: TRBJ2-1
v_call: TRBV19
cdr3_aa: ASSGLSSYNEQF

cdr3_length: 12
clone_size: many
j_call: TRBJ2-7
v_call: TRBV30
cdr3_aa: AWRTSWLALEQY

cdr3_length: 18
clone_size: few
j_call: TRBJ2-1
v_call: TRBV7-9
cdr3_aa: ASSPTAGTSGRWGYNEQF

cdr3_length: 12
clone_size: many
j_call: TRBJ2-7
v_call: TRBV28
cdr3_aa: ASASGASSYEQY

cdr3_length: 13
clone_size: many
j_call: TRBJ2-2
v_call: TRBV18
cdr3_aa: ASSPTLANTGELF

cdr3_length: 11
clone_size: many
j_call: TRBJ1-1
v_call: TRBV29-1
cdr3_aa: SAIGQGSTEAF

cdr3_length: 10
clone_size: -
j_call: TRBJ2-2
v_call: TRBV7-3
cdr3_aa: ASSLFGGELF

cdr3_length: 14
clone_size: -
j_call: TRBJ1-1
v_call: TRBV3-1
cdr3_aa: ASSRDRGLENTEAF

cdr3_length: 14
clone_size: many
j_call: TRBJ2-1
v_call: TRBV7-2
cdr3_aa: ASSLGALAVYNEQF

cdr3_length: 12
clone_size: many
j_call: TRBJ1-4
v_call: TRBV6-1
cdr3_aa: ASRPVWKEEKLF

cdr3_length: 12
clone_size: few
j_call: TRBJ1-1
v_call: TRBV5-1
cdr3_aa: ATQGSGRDTEAF

cdr3_length: 15
clone_size: many
j_call: TRBJ2-1
v_call: TRBV7-9
cdr3_aa: ASSALEAGGSYNEQF

cdr3_length: 14
clone_size: many
j_call: TRBJ2-1
v_call: TRBV20-1
cdr3_aa: SARALAAATYNEQF

cdr3_length: 11
clone_size: few
j_call: TRBJ2-7
v_call: TRBV2
cdr3_aa: ASIGREADEQY

cdr3_length: 14
clone_size: many
j_call: TRBJ2-2
v_call: TRBV12-3/TRBV12-4
cdr3_aa: ASSLAHSANTGELF

cdr3_length: 14
clone_size: many
j_call: TRBJ2-1
v_call: TRBV10-3
cdr3_aa: AISESGARTYNEQF

cdr3_length: 10
clone_size: few
j_call: TRBJ1-1
v_call: TRBV7-9
cdr3_aa: ASSSDSAEAF

cdr3_length: 13
clone_size: -
j_call: TRBJ2-1
v_call: TRBV27
cdr3_aa: ASSWRRDGDNEQF

cdr3_length: 11
clone_size: -
j_call: TRBJ1-1
v_call: TRBV10-3
cdr3_aa: AISQSRTTEAF

cdr3_length: 12
clone_size: many
j_call: TRBJ1-2
v_call: TRBV5-1
cdr3_aa: ATSPMGNSYGYT

cdr3_length: 13
clone_size: -
j_call: TRBJ1-5
v_call: TRBV12-3/TRBV12-4
cdr3_aa: ASSLGGSNNQPQH